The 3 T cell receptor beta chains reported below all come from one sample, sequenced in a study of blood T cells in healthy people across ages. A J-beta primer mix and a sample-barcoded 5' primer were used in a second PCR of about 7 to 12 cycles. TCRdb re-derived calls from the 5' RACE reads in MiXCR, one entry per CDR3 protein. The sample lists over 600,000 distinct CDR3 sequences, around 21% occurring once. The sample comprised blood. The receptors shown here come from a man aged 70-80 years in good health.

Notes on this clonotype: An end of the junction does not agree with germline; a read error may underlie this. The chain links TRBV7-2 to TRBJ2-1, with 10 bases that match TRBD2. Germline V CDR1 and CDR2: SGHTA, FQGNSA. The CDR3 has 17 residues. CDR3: CVSSFGPGTSVLNEQFF. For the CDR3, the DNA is TGTGTCAGCAGCTTCGGTCCGGGGACTAGCGTCCTCAATGAGCAGTTCTTC.

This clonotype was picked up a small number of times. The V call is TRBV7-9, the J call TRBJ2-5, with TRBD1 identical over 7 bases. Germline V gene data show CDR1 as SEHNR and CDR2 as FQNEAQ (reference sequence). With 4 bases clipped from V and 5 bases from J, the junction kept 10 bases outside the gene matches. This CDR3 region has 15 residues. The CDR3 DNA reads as TGTGCCAGCAGCTCGCAAGGACAGGTGGGGGAGACCCAGTACTTC. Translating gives CASSSQGQVGETQYF.

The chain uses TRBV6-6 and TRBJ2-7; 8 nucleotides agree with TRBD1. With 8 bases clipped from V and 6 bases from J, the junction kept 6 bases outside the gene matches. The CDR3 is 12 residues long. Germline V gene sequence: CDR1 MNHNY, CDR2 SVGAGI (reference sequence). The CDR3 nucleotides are TGTGCCAGCTCCGGGACAGGAGTCGAGCAGTACTTC. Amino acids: CASSGTGVEQYF.